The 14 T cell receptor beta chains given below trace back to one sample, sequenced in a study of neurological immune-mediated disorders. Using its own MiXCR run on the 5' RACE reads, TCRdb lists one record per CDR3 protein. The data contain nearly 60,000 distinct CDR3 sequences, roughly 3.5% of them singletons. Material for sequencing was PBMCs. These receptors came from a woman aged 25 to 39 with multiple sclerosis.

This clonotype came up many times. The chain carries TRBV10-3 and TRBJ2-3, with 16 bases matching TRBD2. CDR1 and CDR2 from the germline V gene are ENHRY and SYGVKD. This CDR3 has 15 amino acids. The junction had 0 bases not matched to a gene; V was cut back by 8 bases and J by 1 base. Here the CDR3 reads CAIGTSGRGTDTQYF. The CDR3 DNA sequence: TGTGCCATCGGGACTAGCGGGAGGGGCACAGATACGCAGTATTTT.

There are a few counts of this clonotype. CDR3 sequence: CASSLRGNYNEQFF. CDR3 bases: TGTGCCAGCAGTTTGCGGGGGAACTACAATGAGCAGTTCTTC. V is TRBV12-3 or TRBV12-4 and J is TRBJ2-1, with TRBD2 matching 7 bases. The CDR3 has 14 amino acids. The V and J ends lost 3 bases and 3 bases, in that order; junction bases with no gene match: 2.

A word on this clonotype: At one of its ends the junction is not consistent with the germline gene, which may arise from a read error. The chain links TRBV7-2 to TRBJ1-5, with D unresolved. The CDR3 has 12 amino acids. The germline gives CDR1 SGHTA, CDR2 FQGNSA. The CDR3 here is CASRPGFGPQNF. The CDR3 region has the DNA TGTGCCAGCAGACCTGGTTTCGGGCCCCAGAATTTT.

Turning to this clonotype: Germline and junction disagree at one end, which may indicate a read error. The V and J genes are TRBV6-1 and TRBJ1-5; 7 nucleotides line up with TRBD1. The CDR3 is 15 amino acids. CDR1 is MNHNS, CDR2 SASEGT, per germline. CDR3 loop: CASSASGGRNQPQNF. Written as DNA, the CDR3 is TGTGCCAGCAGTGCCTCAGGGGGTCGCAATCAGCCCCAGAATTTT.

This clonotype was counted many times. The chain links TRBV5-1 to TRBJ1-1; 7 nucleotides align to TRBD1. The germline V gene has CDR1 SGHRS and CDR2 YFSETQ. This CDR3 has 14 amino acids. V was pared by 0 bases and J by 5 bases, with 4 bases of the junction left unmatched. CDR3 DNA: TGCGCCAGCAGCTTGGAACAGGGGCGGACTGAAGCTTTCTTT. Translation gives CASSLEQGRTEAFF.

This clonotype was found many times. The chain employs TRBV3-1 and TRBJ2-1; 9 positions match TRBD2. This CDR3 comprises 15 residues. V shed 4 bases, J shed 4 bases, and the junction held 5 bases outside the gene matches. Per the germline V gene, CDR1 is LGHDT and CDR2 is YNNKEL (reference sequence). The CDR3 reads CASSPWSGGYNEQFF. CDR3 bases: TGTGCCAGCAGCCCCTGGAGCGGGGGGTACAATGAGCAGTTCTTC.

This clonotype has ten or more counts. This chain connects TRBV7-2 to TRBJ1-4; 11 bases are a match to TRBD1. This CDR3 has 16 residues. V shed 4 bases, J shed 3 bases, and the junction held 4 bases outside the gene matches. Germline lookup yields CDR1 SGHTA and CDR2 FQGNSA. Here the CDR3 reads CASSSDRGLSNEKLFF. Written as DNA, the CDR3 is TGTGCCAGCAGCTCGGACAGGGGGCTATCTAATGAAAAACTGTTTTTT. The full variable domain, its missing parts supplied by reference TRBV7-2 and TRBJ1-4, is GAGVSQSPSNKVTEKGKDVELRCDPISGHTALYWYRQSLGQGLEFLIYFQGNSAPDKSGLPSDRFSAERTGGSVSTLTIQRTQQEDSAVYLCASSSDRGLSNEKLFFGSGTQLSVL.

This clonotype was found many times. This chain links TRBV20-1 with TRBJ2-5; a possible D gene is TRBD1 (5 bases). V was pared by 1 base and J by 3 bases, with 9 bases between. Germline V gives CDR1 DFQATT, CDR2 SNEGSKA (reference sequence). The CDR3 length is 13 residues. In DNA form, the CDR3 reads TGCAGTGCTAGAGGTTCAGGGAAAGAGACCCAGTACTTC. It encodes CSARGSGKETQYF.

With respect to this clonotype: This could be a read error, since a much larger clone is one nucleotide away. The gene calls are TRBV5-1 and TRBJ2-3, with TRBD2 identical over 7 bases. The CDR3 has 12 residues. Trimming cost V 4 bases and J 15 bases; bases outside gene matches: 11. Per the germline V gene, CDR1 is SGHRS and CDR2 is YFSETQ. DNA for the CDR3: TGCGCCAGCAGCGCGGGGGAGGAAAGGCATTATTTT. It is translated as CASSAGEERHYF.

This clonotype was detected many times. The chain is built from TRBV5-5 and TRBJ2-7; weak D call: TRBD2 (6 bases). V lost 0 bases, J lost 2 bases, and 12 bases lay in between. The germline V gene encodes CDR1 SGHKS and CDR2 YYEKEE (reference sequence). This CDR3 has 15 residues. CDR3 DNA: TGTGCCAGCAGCTTGGATGGCGGGACCGCCTACGAGCAGTACTTC. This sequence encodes CASSLDGGTAYEQYF.

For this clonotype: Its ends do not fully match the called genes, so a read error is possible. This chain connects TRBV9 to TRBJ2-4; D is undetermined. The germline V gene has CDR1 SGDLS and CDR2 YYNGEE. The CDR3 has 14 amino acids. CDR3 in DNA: TGTGCCAGCAGCGTAGATTTTGGCAAAAAAATTCAGTACTTC. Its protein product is CASSVDFGKKIQYF.

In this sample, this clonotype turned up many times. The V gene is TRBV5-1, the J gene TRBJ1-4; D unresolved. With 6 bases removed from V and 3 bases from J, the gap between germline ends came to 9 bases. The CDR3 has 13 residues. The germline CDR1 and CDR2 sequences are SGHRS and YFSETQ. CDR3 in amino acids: CASTPRPNEKLFF. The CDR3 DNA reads TGCGCCAGCACTCCAAGACCTAATGAAAAACTGTTTTTT.

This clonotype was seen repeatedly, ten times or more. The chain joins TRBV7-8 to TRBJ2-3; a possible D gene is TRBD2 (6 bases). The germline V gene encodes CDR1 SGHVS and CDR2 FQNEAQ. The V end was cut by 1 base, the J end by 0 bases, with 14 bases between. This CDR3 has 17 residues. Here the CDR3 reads CASSLEIPGVSTDTQYF. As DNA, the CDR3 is TGTGCCAGCAGCTTAGAGATCCCGGGAGTTAGCACAGATACGCAGTATTTT.

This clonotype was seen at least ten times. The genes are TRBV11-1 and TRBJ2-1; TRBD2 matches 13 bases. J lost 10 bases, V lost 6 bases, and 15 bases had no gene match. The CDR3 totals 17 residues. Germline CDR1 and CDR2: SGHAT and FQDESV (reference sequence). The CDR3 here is CASSFYTLGLAGEEQFF. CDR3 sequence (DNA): TGTGCCAGCAGTTTTTACACACTCGGACTAGCGGGAGAAGAGCAGTTCTTC.